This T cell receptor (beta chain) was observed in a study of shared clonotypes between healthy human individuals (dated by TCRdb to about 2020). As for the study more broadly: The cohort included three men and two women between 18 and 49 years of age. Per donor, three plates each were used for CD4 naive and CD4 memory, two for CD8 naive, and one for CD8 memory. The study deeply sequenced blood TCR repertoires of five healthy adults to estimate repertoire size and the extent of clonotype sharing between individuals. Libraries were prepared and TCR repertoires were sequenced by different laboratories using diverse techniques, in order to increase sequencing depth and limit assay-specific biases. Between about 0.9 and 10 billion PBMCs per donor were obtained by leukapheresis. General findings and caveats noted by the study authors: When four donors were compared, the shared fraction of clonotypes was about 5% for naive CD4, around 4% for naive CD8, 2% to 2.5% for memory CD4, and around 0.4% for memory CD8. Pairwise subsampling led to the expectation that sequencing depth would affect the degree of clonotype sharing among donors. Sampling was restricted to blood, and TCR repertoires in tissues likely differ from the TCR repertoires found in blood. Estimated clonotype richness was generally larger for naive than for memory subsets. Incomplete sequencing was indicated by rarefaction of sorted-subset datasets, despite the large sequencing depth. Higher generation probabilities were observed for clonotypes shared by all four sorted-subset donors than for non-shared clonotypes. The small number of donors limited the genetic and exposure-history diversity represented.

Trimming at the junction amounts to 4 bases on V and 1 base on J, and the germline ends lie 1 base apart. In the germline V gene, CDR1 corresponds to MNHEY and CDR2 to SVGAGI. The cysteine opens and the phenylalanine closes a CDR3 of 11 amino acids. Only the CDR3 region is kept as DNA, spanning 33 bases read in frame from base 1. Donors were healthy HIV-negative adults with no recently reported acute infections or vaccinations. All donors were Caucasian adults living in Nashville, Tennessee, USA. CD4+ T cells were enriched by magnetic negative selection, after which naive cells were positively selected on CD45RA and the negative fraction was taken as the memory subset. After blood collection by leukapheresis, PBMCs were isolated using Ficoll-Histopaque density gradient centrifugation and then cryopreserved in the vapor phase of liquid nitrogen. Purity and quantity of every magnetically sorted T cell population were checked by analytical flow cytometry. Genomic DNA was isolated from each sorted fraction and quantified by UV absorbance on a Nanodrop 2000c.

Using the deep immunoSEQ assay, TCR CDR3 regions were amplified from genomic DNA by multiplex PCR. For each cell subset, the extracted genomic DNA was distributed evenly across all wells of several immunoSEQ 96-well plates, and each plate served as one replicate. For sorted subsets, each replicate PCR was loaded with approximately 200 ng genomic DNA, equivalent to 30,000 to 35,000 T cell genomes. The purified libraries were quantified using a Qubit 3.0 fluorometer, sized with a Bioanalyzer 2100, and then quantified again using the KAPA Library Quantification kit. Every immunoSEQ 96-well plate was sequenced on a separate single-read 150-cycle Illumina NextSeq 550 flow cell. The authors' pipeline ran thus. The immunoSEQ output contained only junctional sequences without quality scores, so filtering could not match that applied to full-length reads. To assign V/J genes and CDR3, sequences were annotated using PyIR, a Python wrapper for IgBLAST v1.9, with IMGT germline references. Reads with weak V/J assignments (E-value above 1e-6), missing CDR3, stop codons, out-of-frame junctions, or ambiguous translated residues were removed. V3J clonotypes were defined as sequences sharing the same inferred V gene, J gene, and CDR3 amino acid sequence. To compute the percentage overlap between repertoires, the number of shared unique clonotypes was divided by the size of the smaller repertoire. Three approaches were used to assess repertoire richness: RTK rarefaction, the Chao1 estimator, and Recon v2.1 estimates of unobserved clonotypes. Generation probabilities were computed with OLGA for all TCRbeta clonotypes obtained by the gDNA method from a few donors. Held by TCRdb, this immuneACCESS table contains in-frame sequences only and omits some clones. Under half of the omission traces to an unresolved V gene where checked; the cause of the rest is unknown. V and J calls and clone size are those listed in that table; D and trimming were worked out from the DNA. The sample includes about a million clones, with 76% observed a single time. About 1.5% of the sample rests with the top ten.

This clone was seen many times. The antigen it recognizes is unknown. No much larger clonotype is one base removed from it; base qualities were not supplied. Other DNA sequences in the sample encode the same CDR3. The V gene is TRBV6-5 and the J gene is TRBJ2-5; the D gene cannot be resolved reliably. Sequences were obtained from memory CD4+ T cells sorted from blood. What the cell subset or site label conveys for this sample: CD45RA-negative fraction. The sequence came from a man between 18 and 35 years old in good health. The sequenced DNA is TGTGCCAGCAGTTCCCAAGAGACCCAGTACTTC. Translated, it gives CASSSQETQYF.